The T cell receptor beta chain described here comes from a study of blood T cell repertoires in COVID-19 (TCRdb year 2020). With regard to the full study: Collaborator samples came from the United States, Italy and Spain and covered acute and convalescent phases of COVID-19. The prospective study material was composed of cDNA or gDNA derived from T cells, B-cell-depleted T cells, or PBMCs. Subjects who had been exposed to COVID-19, were actively infected with it, or had recovered from it provided the deeply sampled blood TCRbeta repertoires that made up the dataset. The repertoires were made available in a free public database intended to serve as a resource for research on the immune response to SARS-CoV-2. The samples were drawn from two sources: the first 160 participants of the ongoing ImmuneRACE study, and approximately 1,300 subjects contributed by 6 global collaborators. Sample metadata almost always included a de-identified subject ID, COVID-19 status, age in years and sex. Where HLA class I and class II types were available, the types were taken from metadata supplied by the sample provider, not from assay-based typing. The investigation overall reported the following: How much clinical and demographic metadata was included differed by source and by participant, and the metadata was provided uncurated.

Participants in the prospective study were enrolled through a virtual design, were aged about 18 to 100 years, and lived in 24 United States geographic areas. To assign participants to cohorts, the prospective study relied on clinical history that participants themselves reported in a screening survey and a study questionnaire. Recovered participants in ImmuneRACE Cohort 3 were defined by two consecutive negative NP/OP PCR tests, clearance by a healthcare professional, or resolution of symptoms. Mobile phlebotomists in the prospective study collected whole blood, serum and a nasopharyngeal or oropharyngeal swab from every participant. Prospective study participants could optionally give additional blood draws and questionnaires over an approximately 2-month period. Before DNA extraction, blood samples from the prospective study were shipped at room temperature or frozen. As concerns this clone: Its antigen has not been determined. Per-base qualities were not stored, and no clone one base away is much larger.

Via the germline V gene (reference sequence), CDR1 is LNHDA and CDR2 SQIVND. V and J lose 0 bases and 9 bases, and a span of 18 bases separates them. From its cysteine to its phenylalanine, the CDR3 spans 15 amino acids. Only CDR3 DNA is held: 45 bases, read in frame from base 1. TCRbeta CDR3 regions were amplified from genomic DNA using the immunoSEQ Assay, a bias-controlled multiplex PCR. For the original study's pipeline: The number of nucleated cells in each sample was estimated from the amplification of reference gene primers within the assay. To quantify the absolute abundance of each unique TCRbeta CDR3 rearrangement, sequence reads were collapsed and filtered. For each sample, productive Simpson clonality was calculated by taking the square root of Simpson's diversity index across productive rearrangements. Here the immuneACCESS table is served through TCRdb, limited to in-frame sequences with V and J called. Missing clones are a known gap in these copies; in checked studies unresolved V genes cover under half, and the rest lacks a known reason. V and J calls and clone size are given by that table; D and trimming were obtained from the DNA. The sample table shows fewer than 350,000 clones, and around 90% are seen once. Roughly 5.3% of the sample comes from the top ten.

The TCR comes from a man aged 55-75 years who had recovered from COVID-19. Sequenced: PBMCs or T cells enriched from blood (not recorded which). The receptor chain draws on TRBV19 and TRBJ2-7; the D segment could be TRBD2, given 6 matching bases. The CDR3: CASSIDQSNSGMQYF. The DNA sequence is TGTGCCAGTAGTATAGATCAATCGAATAGCGGCATGCAGTACTTC.